This entry is about one T cell receptor (beta chain). The sample originates from a study of blood T cell repertoires in COVID-19. From germline, CDR1 is SGHKS and CDR2 YYEKEE (reference sequence). The CDR3 spans 16 residues. Trimming removed 1 base from V and 3 bases from J, with 13 bases in between. Study processing details: How many nucleated cells were present was estimated from reference gene primer amplification. Data came from immunoSEQ multiplex PCR; TCRdb stores just in-frame clones and leaves some out. From that table come the V and J calls and clone size; the DNA was used to work out D and trimming. The table has approximately 58,000 clones, about nine tenths seen once; the top ten hold around 10%.

This chain joins TRBV5-5 and TRBJ2-2; D perhaps matches TRBD2 (6 bases). The source of this sequence is a woman at least 80 years old with active COVID-19. Sequencing was carried out using peripheral blood. CDR3 DNA: TGTGCCAGCAGCTTGTTGGGCGGGGCGGACACCGGGGAGCTGTTTTTT. Translated: CASSLLGGADTGELFF.